Listed below are T cell receptor beta chains from one sample, sequenced in a study of T cell repertoires in cytomegalovirus infection. MiXCR, run by TCRdb on the reads, gives a single entry per CDR3 protein. Of about 46,000 distinct CDR3 sequences in the sample, around 18% were seen once. For these receptors, no antigen is known. The source material was CD8+ T cells from cultured PBMCs, sampled from culture after CMV antigen stimulation. The receptors were sampled from a human donor in good health (CMV status not recorded). Some clones in this sample may be carry-over from other donors' samples. CDR3s include the opening cysteine and the closing phenylalanine or tryptophan. The D gene is left open where the match is weak. A clone size is listed for some rows: how often the clone was seen (once, few, many), or a class if it is expanded.

V gene	clone size	J gene	D gene	CDR3 length	CDR3 protein	CDR3 DNA
TRBV4-3	few	TRBJ2-1	NA	15	CASSQGSTAGNEQFF	TGCGCCAGCAGCCAAGGGAGTACAGCGGGCAATGAGCAGTTCTTC
TRBV3-1	NA	TRBJ1-4	TRBD1	14	CASSFRDSHEKLFF	TGTGCCAGCAGCTTTCGGGACAGCCATGAAAAACTGTTTTTT
TRBV20-1	NA	TRBJ2-7	NA	15	CSAKRVADSSYEQYF	TGCAGTGCTAAGAGGGTAGCGGACAGCTCCTACGAGCAGTACTTC
TRBV11-2	NA	TRBJ2-6	NA	19	CASSLVGEQLSSGANVLTF	TGTGCCAGCAGCTTAGTAGGCGAACAGTTAAGCTCTGGGGCCAACGTCCTGACTTTC
TRBV7-9	NA	TRBJ1-2	NA	14	CASSPQTDAYGYTF	TGTGCCAGCAGTCCTCAAACAGACGCCTATGGCTACACCTTC
TRBV7-2	many	TRBJ2-2	NA	14	CASSLFAVRGELFF	TGTGCCAGCAGCTTATTTGCAGTCCGAGGGGAGCTGTTTTTT
TRBV7-9	few	TRBJ1-1	NA	14	CASSTLTPNTEAFF	TGTGCCAGCAGTACTCTGACACCAAACACTGAAGCTTTCTTT
TRBV6-2/TRBV6-3	many	TRBJ2-3	NA	15	CASSYRGGMTDTQYF	TGTGCCAGCAGTTACAGGGGCGGAATGACAGATACGCAGTATTTT
TRBV19	medium-sized	TRBJ1-2	NA	10	CASKAYGYTF	TGTGCCAGTAAAGCCTATGGCTACACCTTC
TRBV12-3/TRBV12-4	many	TRBJ1-2	NA	13	CASSYTGNYGYTF	TGTGCCAGCAGTTATACAGGGAACTATGGCTACACCTTC
TRBV19	few	TRBJ1-5	TRBD1	13	CASSPGQPPAQHF	TGTGCCAGTTCCCCGGGACAGCCCCCGGCCCAGCATTTT
TRBV4-3	few	TRBJ2-2	NA	16	CASSQEAQGGSGELFF	TGCGCCAGCAGCCAAGAGGCCCAGGGGGGTTCCGGGGAGCTGTTTTTT
TRBV19	NA	TRBJ2-3	TRBD1	13	CAIRDSRSDTQYF	TGTGCCATACGGGACAGTCGGTCAGATACGCAGTATTTT
TRBV19	few	TRBJ2-1	TRBD2	16	CASSILSGGSFNEQFF	TGTGCCAGTAGTATTTTGTCCGGCGGGAGTTTTAATGAGCAGTTCTTC
TRBV7-2	many	TRBJ2-2	NA	15	CASSLVSSNTGELFF	TGTGCCAGCAGCTTAGTCAGCTCGAACACCGGGGAGCTGTTTTTT
TRBV7-6	many	TRBJ1-4	TRBD1	13	CASSGQGWEKLFF	TGTGCCAGCAGCGGACAGGGGTGGGAAAAACTGTTTTTT
TRBV6-6	few	TRBJ2-5	TRBD2	16	CASSYSSAGVLETQYF	TGTGCCAGCAGTTACTCGAGCGCGGGAGTTCTAGAGACCCAGTACTTC
TRBV30	NA	TRBJ1-1	NA	14	CAWSVHNRNTEAFF	TGTGCCTGGAGTGTACACAACAGGAACACTGAAGCTTTCTTT
TRBV11-2	many	TRBJ2-2	NA	15	CASSLVRSLTGELFF	TGTGCCAGCAGCTTAGTTCGCAGTCTGACCGGGGAGCTGTTTTTT
TRBV27	NA	TRBJ2-1	TRBD1	15	CASSLGQGPYNEQFF	TGTGCCAGCAGTTTGGGACAGGGACCCTACAATGAGCAGTTCTTC
TRBV9	NA	TRBJ2-1	NA	15	CASSVGDSGSNEQFF	TGTGCCAGCAGCGTAGGCGACAGTGGGAGCAATGAGCAGTTCTTC
TRBV20-1	NA	TRBJ1-6	NA	13	CSARDPSGSPLHF	TGCAGTGCTAGAGACCCAAGCGGTTCACCCCTCCACTTT
TRBV7-7	many	TRBJ1-1	NA	15	CASSLSGKENTEAFF	TGTGCCAGCAGCTTAAGTGGGAAGGAGAACACTGAAGCTTTCTTT
TRBV12-3/TRBV12-4	few	TRBJ2-1	NA	12	CASSSEIRGQFF	TGTGCCAGCAGTTCCGAAATTCGAGGTCAGTTCTTC
TRBV11-2	many	TRBJ1-2	NA	14	CASSPYSREGGYTF	TGTGCCAGCAGTCCTTACTCCAGGGAGGGTGGCTACACCTTC
TRBV11-2	NA	TRBJ1-2	TRBD1	15	CASSVEGTGYYGYTF	TGTGCCAGCAGCGTAGAGGGGACAGGATACTATGGCTACACCTTC
TRBV27	NA	TRBJ2-3	NA	12	CASSGVTDTQYF	TGTGCCAGCAGTGGAGTCACAGATACGCAGTATTTT
TRBV4-3	NA	TRBJ2-7	TRBD2	20	CASSQDPPSGGAPTNYEQYF	TGCGCCAGCAGCCAAGATCCCCCTAGCGGGGGGGCACCTACTAACTACGAGCAGTACTTC
TRBV24-1	NA	TRBJ2-3	NA	17	CATSYGGLARPTDTQYF	TGTGCCACCAGTTACGGCGGCCTCGCAAGACCCACAGATACGCAGTATTTT
TRBV4-3	few	TRBJ2-5	NA	19	CASSQERILLDRIVETQYF	TGCGCCAGCAGCCAAGAAAGAATTTTATTGGACAGAATTGTGGAGACCCAGTACTTC
TRBV5-3	once	TRBJ1-1	NA	16	CASSHLRRGMNTEAFF	TGTGCCAGCAGCCACCTCAGGAGGGGGATGAACACTGAAGCTTTCTTT
TRBV3-1	few	TRBJ1-4	NA	17	CASSQERGRRLNEKLFF	TGTGCCAGCAGCCAAGAAAGGGGCCGGCGGCTAAATGAAAAACTGTTTTTT
TRBV5-8	many	TRBJ2-3	TRBD1	16	CASSINRGIETDTQYF	TGTGCCAGCAGCATCAACAGGGGGATTGAGACAGATACGCAGTATTTT
TRBV7-9	few	TRBJ1-4	TRBD1	20	CASSHDLTGGVSPTNEKLFF	TGTGCCAGCAGCCACGACCTAACAGGGGGTGTGAGTCCAACTAATGAAAAACTGTTTTTT
TRBV29-1	NA	TRBJ1-1	NA	13	CSGRQEGYTEAFF	TGCAGCGGGAGACAGGAAGGTTACACTGAAGCTTTCTTT
TRBV5-4	once	TRBJ1-5	TRBD1	13	CASSSGGNQPQHF	TGTGCCAGCAGCTCAGGGGGGAATCAGCCCCAGCATTTT
TRBV19	NA	TRBJ1-1	NA	14	CASSIDGWRVEAFF	TGTGCCAGTAGTATAGATGGATGGCGGGTAGAAGCTTTCTTT
TRBV12-3/TRBV12-4	many	TRBJ2-2	TRBD2	14	CASSPGGATGELFF	TGTGCCAGCAGCCCGGGGGGAGCCACCGGGGAGCTGTTTTTT
TRBV20-1	NA	TRBJ1-5	TRBD1	15	CSARVGLQGGQPQHF	TGCAGTGCTAGAGTAGGGTTGCAGGGGGGCCAGCCCCAGCATTTT
TRBV6-2/TRBV6-3	many	TRBJ2-5	TRBD2	17	CASSWSHAGGAQETQYF	TGTGCCAGCAGTTGGTCACACGCGGGGGGCGCCCAAGAGACCCAGTACTTC
TRBV7-2	many	TRBJ2-7	NA	12	CASNYGGYEQYF	TGTGCCAGCAACTATGGGGGCTACGAGCAGTACTTC
TRBV6-1	few	TRBJ2-1	TRBD2	17	CASSPGLAGGGSNEQFF	TGTGCCAGCAGTCCGGGACTAGCGGGGGGAGGTAGTAATGAGCAGTTCTTC
TRBV7-9	many	TRBJ2-2	NA	16	CASSPSEGEATGELFF	TGTGCCAGCAGCCCCTCGGAGGGGGAGGCCACCGGGGAGCTGTTTTTT
TRBV29-1	NA	TRBJ2-6	NA	15	CSALDASSGANVLTF	TGCAGCGCCTTGGACGCGTCCTCTGGGGCCAACGTCCTGACTTTC
TRBV7-9	many	TRBJ1-2	TRBD1	16	CASRTGSVPFNYGYTF	TGTGCCAGCAGGACAGGGAGCGTACCCTTTAACTATGGCTACACCTTC
TRBV23-1	NA	TRBJ2-1	NA	16	CAGSHSTIPAYNEQFF	TGCGCCGGCAGTCATTCGACCATTCCTGCATACAATGAGCAGTTCTTC
TRBV28	many	TRBJ1-1	NA	15	CASIAGAHLGAEAFF	TGTGCGAGCATAGCCGGGGCACACCTTGGGGCTGAAGCTTTCTTT
TRBV4-1	large	TRBJ1-5	NA	14	CASSQDSGYQPQHF	TGCGCCAGCAGCCAAGATTCAGGGTATCAGCCCCAGCATTTT
TRBV9	many	TRBJ1-1	NA	14	CASSVGVSNTEAFF	TGTGCCAGCAGCGTAGGTGTCAGCAACACTGAAGCTTTCTTT
TRBV6-2/TRBV6-3	many	TRBJ2-1	TRBD1	16	CASSATGTGVTDEQFF	TGTGCCAGCAGTGCCACCGGGACAGGGGTGACTGATGAGCAGTTCTTC
TRBV11-2	many	TRBJ2-7	TRBD1	16	CASTSHRGKTSYEQYF	TGTGCCAGCACCTCCCACAGGGGCAAAACTTCCTACGAGCAGTACTTC
TRBV12-5	many	TRBJ1-1	NA	12	CASEVGSGGAFF	TGTGCTAGCGAAGTCGGCTCCGGGGGAGCTTTCTTT
TRBV6-1	NA	TRBJ2-3	TRBD1	15	CASSLPGQGTDTQYF	TGTGCCAGCAGTCTCCCGGGACAGGGCACAGATACGCAGTATTTT
TRBV27	many	TRBJ2-7	NA	14	CASTASGMGDEQYF	TGTGCCAGCACCGCTTCAGGGATGGGGGACGAGCAGTACTTC
TRBV6-1	NA	TRBJ2-3	NA	13	CASSGLAGDTQYF	TGTGCCAGCAGTGGCCTCGCCGGGGATACGCAGTATTTT